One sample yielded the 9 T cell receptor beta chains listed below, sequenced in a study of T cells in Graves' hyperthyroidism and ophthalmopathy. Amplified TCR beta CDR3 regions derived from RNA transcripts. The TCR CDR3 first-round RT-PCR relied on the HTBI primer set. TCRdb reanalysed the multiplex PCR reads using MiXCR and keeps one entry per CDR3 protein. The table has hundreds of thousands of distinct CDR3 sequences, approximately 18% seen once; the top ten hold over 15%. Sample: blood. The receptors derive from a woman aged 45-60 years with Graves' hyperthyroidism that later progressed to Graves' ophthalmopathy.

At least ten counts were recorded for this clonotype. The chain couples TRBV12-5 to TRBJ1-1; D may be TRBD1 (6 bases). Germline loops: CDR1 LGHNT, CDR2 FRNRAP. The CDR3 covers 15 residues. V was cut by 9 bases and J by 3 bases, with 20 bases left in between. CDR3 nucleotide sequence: TGTGCTAGCAGGATCAACCCCCAGGGGCACACTGAAGCTTTCTTT. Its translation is CASRINPQGHTEAFF.

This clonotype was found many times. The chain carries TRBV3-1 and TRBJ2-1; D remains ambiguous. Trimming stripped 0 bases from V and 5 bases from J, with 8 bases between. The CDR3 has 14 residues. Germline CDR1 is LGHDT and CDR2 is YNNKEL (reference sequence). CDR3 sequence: CASSQERQNNEQFF. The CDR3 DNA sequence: TGTGCCAGCAGCCAAGAACGGCAGAACAATGAGCAGTTCTTC.

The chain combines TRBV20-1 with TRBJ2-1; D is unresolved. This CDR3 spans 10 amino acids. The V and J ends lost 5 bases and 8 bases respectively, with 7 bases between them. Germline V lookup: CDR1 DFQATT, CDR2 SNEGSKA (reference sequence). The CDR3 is CSAGTDEQFF. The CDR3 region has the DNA TGCAGTGCTGGTACCGATGAGCAGTTCTTC.

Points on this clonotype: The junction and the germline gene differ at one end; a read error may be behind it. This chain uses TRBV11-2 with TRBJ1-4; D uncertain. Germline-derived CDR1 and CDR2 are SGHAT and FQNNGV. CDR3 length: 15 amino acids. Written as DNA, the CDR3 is TGTGCCAGCAGCTTGTCGGGCTGGGGAAATGAAAAACTGCTTTTT. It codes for CASSLSGWGNEKLLF.

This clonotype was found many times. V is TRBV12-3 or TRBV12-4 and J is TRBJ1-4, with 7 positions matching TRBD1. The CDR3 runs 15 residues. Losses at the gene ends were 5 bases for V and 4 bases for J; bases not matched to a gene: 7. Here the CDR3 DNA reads TGTGCCAGCAGTCCTGGGACAGAGGATAATGAAAAACTGTTTTTT. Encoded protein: CASSPGTEDNEKLFF.

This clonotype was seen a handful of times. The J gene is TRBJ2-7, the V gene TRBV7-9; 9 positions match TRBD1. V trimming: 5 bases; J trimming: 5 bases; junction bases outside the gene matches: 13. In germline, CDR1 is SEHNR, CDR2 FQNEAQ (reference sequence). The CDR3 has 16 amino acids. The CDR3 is CASSLSPGQGFHEQYF. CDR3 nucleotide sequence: TGTGCCAGCAGCCTTAGTCCGGGACAGGGATTTCACGAGCAGTACTTC.

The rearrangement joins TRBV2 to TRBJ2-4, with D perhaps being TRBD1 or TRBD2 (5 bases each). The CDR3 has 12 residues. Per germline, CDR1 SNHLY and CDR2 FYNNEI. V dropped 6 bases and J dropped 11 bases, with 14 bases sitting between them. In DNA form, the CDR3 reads TGTGCCAGCAGACCCGAGAGGGGCGTTCAGTACTTC. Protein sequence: CASRPERGVQYF.

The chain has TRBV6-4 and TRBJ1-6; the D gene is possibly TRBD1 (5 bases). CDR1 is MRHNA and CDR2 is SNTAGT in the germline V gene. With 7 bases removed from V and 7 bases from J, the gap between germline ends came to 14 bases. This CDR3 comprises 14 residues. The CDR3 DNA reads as TGTGCCAGCAAGGCCGGGACGTTCAATTCACCCCTCCACTTT. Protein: CASKAGTFNSPLHF.

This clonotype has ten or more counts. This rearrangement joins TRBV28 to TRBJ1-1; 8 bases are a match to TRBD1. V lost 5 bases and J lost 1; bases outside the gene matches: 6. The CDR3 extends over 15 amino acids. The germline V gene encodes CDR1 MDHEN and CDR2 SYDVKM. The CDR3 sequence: CASSPLGQGNTEAFF. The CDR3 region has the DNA TGTGCCAGCAGTCCCCTCGGACAGGGGAACACTGAAGCTTTCTTT.